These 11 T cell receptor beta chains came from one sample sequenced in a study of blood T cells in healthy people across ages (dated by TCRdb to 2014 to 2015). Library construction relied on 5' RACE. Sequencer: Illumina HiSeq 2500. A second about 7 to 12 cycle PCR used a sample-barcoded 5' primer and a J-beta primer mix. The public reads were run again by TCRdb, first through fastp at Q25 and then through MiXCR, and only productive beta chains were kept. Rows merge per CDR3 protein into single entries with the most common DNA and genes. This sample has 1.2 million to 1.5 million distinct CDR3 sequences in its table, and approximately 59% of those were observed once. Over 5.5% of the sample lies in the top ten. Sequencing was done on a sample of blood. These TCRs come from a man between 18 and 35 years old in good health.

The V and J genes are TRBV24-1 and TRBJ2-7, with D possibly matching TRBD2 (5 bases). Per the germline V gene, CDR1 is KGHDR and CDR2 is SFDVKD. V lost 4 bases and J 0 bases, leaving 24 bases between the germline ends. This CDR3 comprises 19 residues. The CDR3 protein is CATSDLDPGSAKPSYEQYF. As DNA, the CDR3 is TGTGCCACCAGTGACCTGGACCCTGGGAGCGCCAAACCCTCCTACGAGCAGTACTTC.

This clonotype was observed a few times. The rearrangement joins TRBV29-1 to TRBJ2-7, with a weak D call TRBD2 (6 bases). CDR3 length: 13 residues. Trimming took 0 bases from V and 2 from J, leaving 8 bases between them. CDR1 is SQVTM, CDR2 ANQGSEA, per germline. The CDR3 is CSVEDRGAYEQYF. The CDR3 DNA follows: TGCAGCGTTGAAGACCGCGGGGCCTACGAGCAGTACTTC.

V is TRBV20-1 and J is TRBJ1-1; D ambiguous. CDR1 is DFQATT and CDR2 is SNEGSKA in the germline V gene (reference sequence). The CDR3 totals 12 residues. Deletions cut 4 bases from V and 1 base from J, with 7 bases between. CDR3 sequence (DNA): TGCAGTGCTAATCGAGGGAACACTGAAGCTTTCTTT. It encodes CSANRGNTEAFF.

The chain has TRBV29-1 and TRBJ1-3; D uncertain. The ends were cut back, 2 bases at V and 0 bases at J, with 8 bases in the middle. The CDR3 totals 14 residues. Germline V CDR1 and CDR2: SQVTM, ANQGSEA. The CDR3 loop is CSVELDHSGNTIYF. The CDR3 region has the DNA TGCAGCGTTGAACTAGACCACTCTGGAAACACCATATATTTT.

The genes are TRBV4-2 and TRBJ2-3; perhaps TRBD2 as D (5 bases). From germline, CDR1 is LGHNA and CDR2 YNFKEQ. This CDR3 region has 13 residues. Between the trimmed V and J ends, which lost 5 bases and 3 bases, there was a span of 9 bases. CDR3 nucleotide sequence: TGTGCCAGCAGCGAGCGGCCAACAGATACGCAGTATTTT. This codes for CASSERPTDTQYF.

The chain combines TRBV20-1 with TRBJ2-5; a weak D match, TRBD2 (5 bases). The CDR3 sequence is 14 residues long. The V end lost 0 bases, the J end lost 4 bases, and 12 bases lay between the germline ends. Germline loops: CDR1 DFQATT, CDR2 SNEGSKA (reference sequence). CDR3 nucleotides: TGCAGTGCTAGAGATCCCAGTCGGGGAGAGACCCAGTACTTC. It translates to CSARDPSRGETQYF.

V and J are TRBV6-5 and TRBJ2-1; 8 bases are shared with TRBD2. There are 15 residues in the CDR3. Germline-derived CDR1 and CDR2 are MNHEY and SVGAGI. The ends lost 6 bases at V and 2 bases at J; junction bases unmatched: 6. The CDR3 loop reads CASSPSGSTYNEQFF. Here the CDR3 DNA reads TGTGCCAGCAGCCCAAGCGGGAGTACCTACAATGAGCAGTTCTTC.

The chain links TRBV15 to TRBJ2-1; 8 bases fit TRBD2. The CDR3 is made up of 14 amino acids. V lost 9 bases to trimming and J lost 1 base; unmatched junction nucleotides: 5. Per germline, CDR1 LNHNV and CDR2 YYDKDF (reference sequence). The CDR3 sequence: CATRLALSYNEQFF. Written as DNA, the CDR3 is TGTGCCACTCGACTAGCGTTATCCTACAATGAGCAGTTCTTC.

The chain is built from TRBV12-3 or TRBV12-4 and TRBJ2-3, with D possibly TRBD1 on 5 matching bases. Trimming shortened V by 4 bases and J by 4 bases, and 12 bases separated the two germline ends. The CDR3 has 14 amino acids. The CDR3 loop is CASSSPTVADTQYF. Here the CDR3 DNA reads TGTGCCAGCAGTTCTCCGACAGTAGCAGATACGCAGTATTTT.

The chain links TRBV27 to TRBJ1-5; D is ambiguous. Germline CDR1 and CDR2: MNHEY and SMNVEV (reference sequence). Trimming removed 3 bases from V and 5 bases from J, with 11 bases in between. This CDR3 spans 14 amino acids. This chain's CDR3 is CASSLNQDYQPQHF. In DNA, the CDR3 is TGTGCCAGCAGTTTGAACCAGGATTATCAGCCCCAGCATTTT.

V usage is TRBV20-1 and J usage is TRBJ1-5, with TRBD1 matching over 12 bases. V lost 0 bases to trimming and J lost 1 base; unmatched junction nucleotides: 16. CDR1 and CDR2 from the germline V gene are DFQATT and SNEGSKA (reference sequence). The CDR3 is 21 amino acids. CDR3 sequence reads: CSARDSQPGTGGVWSNQPQHF. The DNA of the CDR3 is TGCAGTGCTAGAGATTCCCAACCCGGGACAGGGGGCGTTTGGAGCAATCAGCCCCAGCATTTT.